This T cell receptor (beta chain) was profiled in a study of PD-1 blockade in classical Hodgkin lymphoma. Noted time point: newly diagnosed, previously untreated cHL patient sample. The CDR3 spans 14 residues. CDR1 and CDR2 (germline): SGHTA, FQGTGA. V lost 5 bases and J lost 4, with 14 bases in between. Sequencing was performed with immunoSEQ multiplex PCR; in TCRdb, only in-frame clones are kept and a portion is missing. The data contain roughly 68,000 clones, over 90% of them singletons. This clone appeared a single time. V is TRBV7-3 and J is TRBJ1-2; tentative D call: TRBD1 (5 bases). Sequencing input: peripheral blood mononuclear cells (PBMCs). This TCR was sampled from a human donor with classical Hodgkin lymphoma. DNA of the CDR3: TGTGCCAGCAGCCCCGGGGGGGTCGGCTATGGCTACACCTTC. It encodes CASSPGGVGYGYTF.